This T cell receptor beta chain was recovered during a study of T cells after yellow fever vaccination. Study results and caveats: The appearance of a small share of clonotypes in both CD4 and CD8 compartments was observed.

In its sample, this clonotype was seen many times. Its specificity is not known. TCRdb ran MiXCR on the 5' RACE reads and lists one entry per CDR3 protein. There are about 240,000 distinct CDR3 sequences in the sample; about 3.9% occur only once, and 15% to 20% lies in the top ten. V shed 4 bases and J 4 bases; nucleotides not matched to a gene: 6. Germline CDR1 is SGHKS and CDR2 is YYEKEE (reference sequence). The CDR3 totals 15 residues. The sample in question was PBMCs, obtained 15 days after the yellow fever booster vaccination. The sequence was collected from a young man who received the YFV17D yellow fever vaccine. The V call is TRBV5-5, the J call TRBJ2-7, with 12 positions matching TRBD1. CDR3 in amino acids: CASSPGQGAGYEQYV. The CDR3 DNA sequence: TGTGCCAGCAGCCCGGGACAGGGGGCAGGGTACGAGCAGTACGTC.